Listed below are T cell receptor beta chains from one sample, sequenced in a study of T cell responses to AZD1222 COVID-19 vaccine. Produced via immunoSEQ multiplex PCR; TCRdb's table is partial and in-frame only. This sample carries under 200,000 clones, roughly 90% of them seen once, and the ten largest clones take approximately 4.8%. Source: peripheral blood, taken on day 0 of AZD1222 vaccination. The receptors originated from an adult in good health. Each CDR3 is given with its conserved first and last residue. A D gene is named only where the DNA matches it firmly. Rows may omit the clone size; those that give it use once, few, many or a size class.

NA,TRBD2,TRBV27,TRBJ2-1,CASSFGGGYNEQFF,TGTGCCAGCAGTTTTGGCGGGGGATACAATGAGCAGTTCTTC
NA,NA,TRBV11-3,TRBJ2-1,CASSAKEDSRRNEQFF,TGTGCCAGCAGCGCCAAGGAGGACTCCCGACGGAATGAGCAGTTCTTC
NA,NA,TRBV18,TRBJ1-1,CASSPGTGNTEAFF,TGTGCCAGCTCACCGGGGACGGGGAACACTGAAGCTTTCTTT
once,NA,TRBV19,TRBJ2-6,CASSIRISGANVLTF,TGTGCCAGTAGTATTAGGATCTCTGGGGCCAACGTCCTGACTTTC
NA,TRBD2,TRBV5-1,TRBJ2-7,CASSLVREGRGEQYF,TGCGCCAGCAGCTTGGTGCGGGAGGGCCGAGGGGAGCAGTACTTC
NA,NA,TRBV19,TRBJ1-2,CASIGAGKGYGYTF,TGTGCCAGCATTGGGGCAGGGAAGGGTTATGGCTACACCTTC
NA,NA,TRBV28,TRBJ1-6,CASSSPGTGHSPLHF,TGTGCCAGCAGTTCCCCCGGGACCGGGCATTCACCCCTCCACTTT
NA,TRBD1,TRBV14,TRBJ2-7,CASSLWGQGVDEQYF,TGTGCCAGCAGCCTATGGGGACAGGGAGTCGACGAGCAGTACTTC
NA,NA,TRBV28,TRBJ1-2,CASNTTPGVPFGYTF,TGTGCCAGCAATACAACGCCCGGGGTCCCCTTCGGCTACACCTTC
NA,NA,TRBV11-1,TRBJ1-1,CASSPQGTEAFF,TGTGCCAGCAGCCCTCAGGGGACTGAAGCTTTCTTT
NA,TRBD1,TRBV18,TRBJ1-1,CASSQSTGPLNTEAFF,TGTGCCAGCTCACAATCGACAGGGCCCTTGAACACTGAAGCTTTCTTT
NA,TRBD1,TRBV7-9,TRBJ1-5,CASSWGQESGQPQHF,TGTGCCAGCAGCTGGGGACAGGAGTCAGGTCAGCCCCAGCATTTT
NA,TRBD1,TRBV5-1,TRBJ1-6,CASSLAGTGRSPLHF,TGCGCCAGCAGCTTGGCCGGGACAGGCAGGTCACCCCTCCACTTT
NA,NA,TRBV28,TRBJ1-1,CASSVGPRTDGSTEAFF,TGTGCCAGCAGCGTCGGACCGAGAACAGACGGAAGCACTGAAGCTTTCTTT
NA,NA,TRBV27,TRBJ1-2,CASSLGGSSYTF,TGTGCCAGCAGTTTGGGGGGAAGCAGCTACACCTTC
NA,NA,TRBV11-2,TRBJ1-4,CASSLSTGYEKLFF,TGTGCCAGCAGCTTAAGCACAGGCTATGAAAAACTGTTTTTT
NA,NA,TRBV18,TRBJ2-1,CASSPQRLQGNEQFF,TGTGCCAGCTCACCACAACGGTTGCAAGGGAATGAGCAGTTCTTC
NA,NA,TRBV30,TRBJ1-3,CAWSVIKGRRTDF,TGTGCCTGGAGTGTAATAAAGGGAAGGCGAACAGATTTT
NA,TRBD1,TRBV7-9,TRBJ1-5,CASSPGTGSQPQHF,TGTGCCAGCAGCCCCGGGACAGGGAGTCAGCCCCAGCATTTT
NA,TRBD1,TRBV18,TRBJ1-3,CASSGQGPLSGNTIYF,TGTGCCAGCTCCGGACAGGGCCCACTATCTGGAAACACCATATATTTT
NA,NA,TRBV7-9,TRBJ2-7,CASSKPLPSYEQYF,TGTGCCAGCAGCAAGCCCCTCCCCAGTTACGAGCAGTACTTC
once,TRBD1,TRBV2,TRBJ2-2,CASSGQGGNTGELFF,TGTGCCAGCAGTGGACAGGGCGGGAACACCGGGGAGCTGTTTTTT
NA,TRBD2,TRBV19,TRBJ2-7,CASRGIAGDYEQYF,TGTGCCAGTAGAGGAATAGCGGGAGACTACGAGCAGTACTTC
NA,TRBD2,TRBV10-3,TRBJ2-1,CATCVTSGGGDYNEQFF,TGTGCCACGTGCGTGACTAGCGGGGGAGGGGATTACAATGAGCAGTTCTTC
NA,NA,TRBV7-2,TRBJ2-2,CASRALAWNTGELFF,TGTGCCAGCAGGGCCCTAGCGTGGAACACCGGGGAGCTGTTTTTT
once,TRBD1,TRBV5-1,TRBJ2-3,CASSSQGAGTDTQYF,TGCGCCAGCAGCTCGCAGGGGGCCGGCACAGATACGCAGTATTTT
NA,NA,TRBV5-1,TRBJ2-1,CASSLALGVTYNEQFF,TGCGCCAGCAGCTTGGCACTAGGCGTAACCTACAATGAGCAGTTCTTC
NA,TRBD1,TRBV7-9,TRBJ1-5,CATGEGQGEGPQHF,TGTGCCACCGGGGAGGGACAGGGGGAAGGGCCCCAGCATTTT
NA,NA,TRBV23-1,TRBJ1-1,CATPRGENTEAFF,TGCGCCACCCCACGGGGGGAAAACACTGAAGCTTTCTTT
NA,NA,TRBV7-9,TRBJ1-2,CASSSLMGVSVYGYTF,TGTGCCAGCAGCTCACTTATGGGGGTATCTGTCTATGGCTACACCTTC
NA,NA,TRBV30,TRBJ2-7,CAWSVMNTYEQYF,TGTGCCTGGAGTGTAATGAATACCTACGAGCAGTACTTC
NA,NA,TRBV6-2/TRBV6-3,TRBJ1-4,CASSSYEKLFF,TGTGCCAGCAGTTCGTATGAAAAACTGTTTTTT
NA,NA,TRBV18,TRBJ1-3,CASSSSGLVSGNTIYF,TGTGCCAGCTCGTCCTCGGGCCTAGTCTCTGGAAACACCATATATTTT
NA,NA,TRBV5-1,TRBJ2-2,CASSLGPTGELFF,TGCGCCAGCAGCCTGGGACCGACCGGGGAGCTGTTTTTT
NA,NA,TRBV27,TRBJ1-2,CASSFSGANYGYTF,TGTGCCAGCAGTTTCAGTGGAGCTAACTATGGCTACACCTTC
NA,TRBD1,TRBV28,TRBJ1-6,CASSSAGTANSPLHF,TGTGCCAGCAGTTCCGCCGGGACAGCTAATTCACCCCTCCACTTT
NA,NA,TRBV4-1,TRBJ2-1,CASSQPSGGDYNEQFF,TGCGCCAGCAGCCAACCTTCAGGCGGGGACTACAATGAGCAGTTCTTC
few,NA,TRBV5-4,TRBJ2-2,CASSPRGGDTGELFF,TGTGCCAGCAGCCCCCGAGGAGGGGACACCGGGGAGCTGTTTTTT